Following are 24 T cell receptor beta chains from one sample sequenced in a study of blood T cells in healthy people across ages. Alongside a J-beta primer mix, a sample-barcoded 5' primer served in a second PCR lasting about 7 to 11 cycles. TCRdb ran MiXCR on the 5' RACE reads and lists one entry per CDR3 protein. The sample shows around 1,000,000 distinct CDR3 sequences, under 30% of them seen only once. In addition, the sample was reused for a study of T cells of mothers and their children.

Sample: blood. The receptors here all came from a girl aged 2 to 10 in good health.

The table lists this clonotype with a few counts. This sequence joins TRBV7-6 and TRBJ2-5; D not certain. The J call may be wrong; the DNA end is better matched by TRBJ2-7. From germline, CDR1 is SGHVS and CDR2 FNYEAQ. The length of the CDR3 is 12 residues. Here the CDR3 DNA reads TGTGCCAGCAGCCCCGGTCGCTACGAGCAGTACTTC. This encodes CASSPGRYEQYF.

This clonotype occurred a few times. The chain recombines TRBV9 with TRBJ2-5; either TRBD1 or TRBD2 may supply D (5 bases each). The assigned J gene may be wrong: the sequence end matches TRBJ2-7 better. The CDR3 spans 14 residues. CDR1 SGDLS and CDR2 YYNGEE come from the germline V gene. The DNA of the CDR3 is TGTGCCAGCAGCGTAGGCTCCGGGACCTGCGAGCAGTACTTC. Translation gives CASSVGSGTCEQYF.

Ten or more counts support this clonotype. The chain has TRBV29-1 and TRBJ2-5; D not resolved. CDR1 SQVTM and CDR2 ANQGSEA come from the germline V gene. Trimming pared 6 bases from V and 0 bases from J, leaving 11 bases between. The CDR3 loop spans 13 amino acids. CDR3 bases: TGCAGCGTCCTGAGGCCAAACCAAGAGACCCAGTACTTC. This encodes CSVLRPNQETQYF.

This clonotype was seen many times. This chain connects TRBV4-2 to TRBJ2-3; D uncertain. Germline CDR1 and CDR2: LGHNA and YNFKEQ. This CDR3 has 13 residues. V lost 0 bases and J lost 14, with 15 bases in between. In nucleotides, the CDR3 is TGTGCCAGCAGCCAAGAGGCCTCCCAGTGGATGTATTTT. It specifies CASSQEASQWMYF.

The chain links TRBV7-9 to TRBJ2-6, with 7 bases aligning to TRBD1. CDR3 length: 16 amino acids. Trimming at V came to 6 bases and at J to 0 bases, leaving 5 bases not matched to a gene. Germline V CDR1 and CDR2: SEHNR, FQNEAQ (reference sequence). As DNA, the CDR3 is TGTGCCAGCAGTCGTACAGGGGACTCTGGGGCCAACGTCCTGACTTTC. This encodes CASSRTGDSGANVLTF.

This chain links TRBV5-1 with TRBJ2-5; 10 nucleotides line up with TRBD2. The J call may be incorrect, as the DNA end agrees better with TRBJ2-7. Germline-derived CDR1 and CDR2 are SGHRS and YFSETQ. CDR3 size: 14 residues. Written as DNA, the CDR3 is TGCGCCAGCAGCTTGCCTAGCGGGAGTATCGAGCAGTACTTC. This gives the protein CASSLPSGSIEQYF.

This clonotype was counted a single time. This chain links TRBV4-1 with TRBJ1-2, with TRBD1 identical over 7 bases. CDR1 and CDR2 (germline): MGHRA, YSYEKL. This CDR3 has 15 amino acids. V trimming: 2 bases; J trimming: 4 bases; junction bases outside the gene matches: 7. CDR3 bases: TGCGCCAGCAGCCAACCTTTGACAGGGCCCTATGGCTACACCTTC. Protein product: CASSQPLTGPYGYTF.

This clonotype appeared a few times. This chain uses TRBV20-1 with TRBJ1-5; the D gene is possibly TRBD1 (6 bases). Between the trimmed V and J ends, which lost 3 bases and 2 bases, there was a span of 11 bases. Germline V gene data show CDR1 as DFQATT and CDR2 as SNEGSKA (reference sequence). CDR3 length: 14 residues. CDR3 sequence reads: CSARGNRGNQPQHF. CDR3 nucleotide sequence: TGCAGTGCTAGGGGGAACAGGGGCAATCAGCCCCAGCATTTT.

In nucleotides, the CDR3 is TGTGCCAGTAGTAAGGGGGAGGTGGGGGAGACCCAGTACTTC. It is translated as CASSKGEVGETQYF. The chain has TRBV19 and TRBJ2-5, with D possibly called TRBD1 or TRBD2 (6 bases each). CDR1 and CDR2 from the germline V gene are LNHDA and SQIVND (reference sequence). Trimming left V 4 bases short and J 5 bases short, with 14 bases between. The CDR3 totals 14 residues.

This clonotype occurred a few times. The gene calls are TRBV11-1 and TRBJ2-7; TRBD1 agrees at 8 bases. The CDR3 spans 15 residues. Trimming at V came to 5 bases and at J to 2 bases, leaving 8 bases not matched to a gene. Germline lookup yields CDR1 SGHAT and CDR2 FQDESV (reference sequence). The CDR3 loop is CASSPRQGLPYEQYF. Here the CDR3 DNA reads TGTGCCAGCAGCCCCAGACAGGGGCTGCCCTACGAGCAGTACTTC.

This clonotype was seen only a few times. The rearrangement joins TRBV4-2 to TRBJ1-1; TRBD1 matches 7 bases. Germline-derived CDR1 and CDR2 are LGHNA and YNFKEQ. The CDR3 runs 12 residues. The V and J ends lost 3 bases and 11 bases, in that order; junction bases with no gene match: 6. Written as DNA, the CDR3 is TGTGCCAGCAGCCAGGCAGGGGGAGAGGCTTTCTTT. This encodes CASSQAGGEAFF.

This clonotype has more than one count but fewer than ten. The gene calls are TRBV6-6 and TRBJ1-5; D unclear. The ends were cut back, 10 bases at V and 0 bases at J, with 10 bases in the middle. Germline V gene data show CDR1 as MNHNY and CDR2 as SVGAGI (reference sequence). The CDR3 length is 13 residues. Written as DNA, the CDR3 is TGTGCCATGCAAAGGGATAGCAATCAGCCCCAGCATTTT. Translating it yields CAMQRDSNQPQHF.

The chain couples TRBV15 to TRBJ2-1, with 7 bases matching TRBD2. CDR3 length equals 15 residues. The germline gives CDR1 LNHNV, CDR2 YYDKDF (reference sequence). V shed 0 bases and J 6 bases; nucleotides not matched to a gene: 5. CDR3 loop: CATSRDLGTTNEQFF. As DNA, the CDR3 is TGTGCCACCAGCAGAGATCTGGGGACTACCAATGAGCAGTTCTTC.

This chain uses TRBV6-5 with TRBJ1-3; D uncertain. This CDR3 has 17 residues. V was pared by 4 bases and J by 0 bases, with 16 bases between. Germline loops: CDR1 MNHEY, CDR2 SVGAGI. The CDR3 DNA is TGTGCCAGCAGTTTACTGGAGGGCCCCAGCTCTGGAAACACCATATATTTT. It encodes CASSLLEGPSSGNTIYF.

The rearrangement joins TRBV3-1 to TRBJ2-5, with 8 positions matching TRBD1. The J call is in doubt because the DNA end fits TRBJ2-1 better. The CDR3 is 16 residues long. The V gene's germline CDR1 is LGHDT and CDR2 YNNKEL (reference sequence). The CDR3 DNA follows: TGTGCCAGCAGTTTATGGGGACAGGCCGACTACAATGAGCAGTTCTTC. Protein sequence: CASSLWGQADYNEQFF.

The chain joins TRBV29-1 to TRBJ2-5; unclear D gene. V was shortened by 3 bases and J by 3 bases, with 11 bases between the two germline ends. CDR3 length equals 13 residues. Germline CDR1 and CDR2: SQVTM and ANQGSEA. The CDR3 is CSVEDGVKETQYF. The CDR3 nucleotides are TGCAGCGTTGAGGATGGGGTCAAAGAGACCCAGTACTTC.

This clonotype was observed a handful of times. The genes are TRBV20-1 and TRBJ2-5; the match to TRBD2 covers 8 bases. The CDR3 has 15 amino acids. From germline, CDR1 is DFQATT and CDR2 SNEGSKA (reference sequence). The V gene end was trimmed by 0 bases and the J gene end by 5 bases; junction bases not matched to a gene: 8. This CDR3 reads CSAREGLAGWETQYF. CDR3 in DNA: TGCAGTGCTAGAGAAGGACTAGCCGGGTGGGAGACCCAGTACTTC.

The V and J genes are TRBV29-1 and TRBJ2-7; the match to TRBD2 covers 7 bases. The CDR3 has 12 residues. V trimming: 4 bases; J trimming: 6 bases; junction bases outside the gene matches: 6. The germline CDR1 and CDR2 sequences are SQVTM and ANQGSEA. The CDR3 DNA is TGCAGCGTTGGCCCAGGCGGGAGCGAGCAGTACTTC. It specifies CSVGPGGSEQYF.

This clonotype was detected a few times. The DNA for the CDR3 is TGCAGTGCTAGACTGACAGGGGGTAAAGAGACCCAGTACTTC. Protein sequence: CSARLTGGKETQYF. The chain employs TRBV20-1 and TRBJ2-5, with 9 bases that match TRBD1. CDR1 is DFQATT, CDR2 SNEGSKA, per germline (reference sequence). This CDR3 comprises 14 residues. With 2 bases clipped from V and 3 bases from J, the junction kept 4 bases outside the gene matches.

This clonotype came up a few times. This chain connects TRBV12-3 or TRBV12-4 to TRBJ1-5; D not certain. Trimming removed 3 bases at V and 6 bases at J, with 12 bases between. There are 14 residues in the CDR3. The CDR3 region is CASSFSMVIQPQHF. The CDR3 DNA reads TGTGCCAGCAGTTTCTCTATGGTGATTCAGCCCCAGCATTTT.

V gene TRBV18 combines with J gene TRBJ1-1; TRBD1 is a possible D gene (6 bases). Trimming took off 9 bases at V and 5 bases at J, with 16 bases between the two ends. The CDR3 has 13 amino acids. The germline CDR1 and CDR2 sequences are KGHSH and LQKENI. The CDR3 nucleotides are TGTGCCAGTCACCAGGGGCAAGAAACTGAAGCTTTCTTT. The encoded protein is CASHQGQETEAFF.

This clonotype occurred a few times. The V call is TRBV12-3 or TRBV12-4, the J call TRBJ2-1, with D maybe TRBD2 (5 bases). This CDR3 is built from 13 residues. The V and J ends lost 7 bases and 5 bases respectively, with 12 bases between them. The CDR3 DNA is TGTGCCAGCACTGGACTGGCAAACAATGAGCAGTTCTTC. It yields the protein CASTGLANNEQFF.

The chain carries TRBV29-1 and TRBJ1-2; the D is unclear. Trimming shortened V by 7 bases and J by 4 bases, and 13 bases separated the two germline ends. This CDR3 is built from 12 residues. From germline, CDR1 is SQVTM and CDR2 ANQGSEA. This CDR3 reads CSGERLSYGYTF. DNA of the CDR3: TGCAGCGGAGAAAGGCTGAGCTATGGCTACACCTTC.

V is TRBV21-1 and J is TRBJ2-7; TRBD1 is taken as the D call from the table, unchecked against the DNA. TRBV21-1 is a pseudogene locus. CDR3 length equals 15 residues. CDR3 coding DNA: TGTGCCAGCAGCTACTGGACAGGGGGATCCTACGAGCAGTACTTC. It yields the protein CASSYWTGGSYEQYF.